The 7 T cell receptor beta chains given below trace back to one sample, sequenced in a study of long-term antiretroviral therapy in people with HIV. Run at survey level, the immunoSEQ assay was version v3.0. Produced via immunoSEQ multiplex PCR; TCRdb's table is partial and in-frame only. Counted here are 20,000 to 25,000 clones, less than 90% occurring once; the ten biggest clones make up around 3.3%. The sample in question was unsorted PBMCs, obtained 1.9 years after starting antiretroviral therapy. These receptor sequences come from a woman in her forties or fifties with HIV.

The chain is built from TRBV7-5 and TRBJ2-7; the table's TRBD1 call for D was not verified on the DNA. TRBV7-5 is a listed pseudogene. The CDR3 loop spans 15 amino acids. The CDR3 here is CVRSHTPQGAYEQYF. CDR3 bases: TGTGTCAGAAGCCACACGCCTCAGGGGGCCTACGAGCAGTACTTC.

The rearrangement uses TRBV7-2 and TRBJ1-3; no definite D call. The V gene's germline CDR1 is SGHTA and CDR2 FQGNSA. The CDR3 has 16 amino acids. V was clipped by 0 bases and J by 4 bases, with 13 bases between them. The chain's CDR3 is CASSLAPPYTGNTIYF. CDR3 DNA: TGTGCCAGCAGCTTAGCACCCCCGTATACGGGAAACACCATATATTTT.

The chain couples TRBV19 to TRBJ1-5, with D unclear. This CDR3 region has 13 residues. The V end was cut by 9 bases, the J end by 2 bases, with 11 bases between. Germline V lookup: CDR1 LNHDA, CDR2 SQIVND (reference sequence). As DNA, the CDR3 is TGTGCCAGCTCTACGGCCGGCAATCAGCCCCAGCATTTT. It codes for CASSTAGNQPQHF.

This chain links TRBV19 with TRBJ2-3; D uncertain. The germline V gene has CDR1 LNHDA and CDR2 SQIVND (reference sequence). The CDR3 is 14 residues long. V was pared by 5 bases and J by 4 bases, with 13 bases between. The CDR3 coding sequence is TGTGCCAGTAGTGTATCAAGAAATTCAGATACGCAGTATTTT. Its translation: CASSVSRNSDTQYF.

The table lists this clone with a few counts. This rearrangement joins TRBV7-9 to TRBJ2-7; tentatively, D is TRBD1 (7 bases). Germline values: CDR1 SEHNR, CDR2 FQNEAQ (reference sequence). This CDR3 has 12 amino acids. V was shortened by 7 bases and J by 8 bases, with 15 bases between the two germline ends. For the CDR3, the DNA is TGTGCCAGCAATCAGGGGGGAGAGAAGCAGTACTTC. Translated, it gives CASNQGGEKQYF.

The chain employs TRBV6-6 and TRBJ2-5; D is perhaps TRBD2 (6 bases). V was pared by 4 bases and J by 5 bases, with 17 bases between. This CDR3 comprises 15 residues. The V gene's germline CDR1 is MNHNY and CDR2 SVGAGI (reference sequence). The CDR3 protein is CASSLSWGVGETQYF. CDR3 nucleotides: TGTGCCAGCAGTTTGTCATGGGGGGTGGGGGAGACCCAGTACTTC.

The rearrangement joins TRBV9 to TRBJ2-7; 8 bases match TRBD1. Germline V gene data show CDR1 as SGDLS and CDR2 as YYNGEE. With V trimmed by 0 bases and J by 5 bases, 13 bases remained unmatched. This CDR3 comprises 17 residues. DNA for the CDR3: TGTGCCAGCAGCGTAGTAGGAGACCGGACAGGGAACAACGAGCAGTACTTC. Amino acid sequence: CASSVVGDRTGNNEQYF.